A single sample is the source of the 2 T cell receptor beta chains below, sequenced in a study of Graves' ophthalmopathy and Graves' hyperthyroidism. CDR3 regions of TCR beta were amplified from RNA transcripts. RT-PCR with HTBI primers came first, then second-round multiplex PCR. TCRdb used MiXCR to reprocess the multiplex PCR reads, holding one entry per CDR3 protein. The sample includes around 1,200,000 distinct CDR3 sequences, about two fifths of them seen just once. Source material: peripheral blood or thyroid tissue (not recorded which). The source is an adult man with Graves' hyperthyroidism.

The V and J genes are TRBV28 and TRBJ2-2; D not resolved. The CDR3 sequence is 15 residues long. Germline V lookup: CDR1 MDHEN, CDR2 SYDVKM. V was trimmed by 2 bases and J by 6 bases, leaving 13 bases between them. CDR3 residues: CASSLRKASAGELFF. Here the CDR3 DNA reads TGTGCCAGCAGTTTAAGAAAGGCCTCCGCCGGGGAGCTGTTTTTT.

This clonotype was seen just once. V gene TRBV6-5 combines with J gene TRBJ2-7, with 7 positions matching TRBD2. V trimming: 5 bases; J trimming: 9 bases; junction bases outside the gene matches: 10. Per germline, CDR1 MNHEY and CDR2 SVGAGI. The CDR3 has 13 amino acids. The CDR3 is CASSEPPGGGQYF. The CDR3 nucleotides are TGTGCCAGCAGTGAACCCCCGGGAGGAGGGCAGTACTTC.